One sample yielded the 21 T cell receptor beta chains listed below, sequenced in a study of cytomegalovirus exposure and HLA in healthy donors. The PCR employed 60 Vbeta primers together with 13 Jbeta primers. Generated by immunoSEQ multiplex PCR, the TCRdb table keeps only in-frame clones and is missing some. The repertoire shows around 75,000 clones; the top ten hold approximately 1.5%. Sequenced: PBMCs. The source of these receptors is a woman aged 55-70 years in good health and CMV-seronegative.

The chain uses TRBV19 and TRBJ2-2; TRBD2 aligns across 8 bases. V shed 2 bases and J 4 bases; nucleotides not matched to a gene: 3. CDR1 and CDR2 from the germline V gene are LNHDA and SQIVND (reference sequence). The CDR3 is 15 residues long. The CDR3 DNA reads as TGTGCCAGTAGTATAACTAGCGGTGGCACCGGGGAGCTGTTTTTT. Encoded protein: CASSITSGGTGELFF.

This sequence joins TRBV28 and TRBJ1-2, with TRBD1 matching over 8 bases. This CDR3 is 12 amino acids long. The germline V gene has CDR1 MDHEN and CDR2 SYDVKM. V shed 8 bases, J shed 4 bases, and the junction held 3 bases outside the gene matches. The DNA of the CDR3 is TGTGCCAGCCAGGGGGCTCCCTATGGCTACACCTTC. It codes for CASQGAPYGYTF.

J is TRBJ2-3 and V is TRBV5-1; possible D gene TRBD2, 6 bases. The germline V gene encodes CDR1 SGHRS and CDR2 YFSETQ. CDR3 length equals 11 residues. V lost 8 bases, J lost 7 bases, and 11 bases lay in between. CDR3 nucleotide sequence: TGCGCCAGTGAGGAGGGGTATACGCAGTATTTT. Translating gives CASEEGYTQYF.

V usage is TRBV5-1 and J usage is TRBJ1-4, with D possibly being TRBD1 (6 bases). Trimming shortened V by 4 bases and J by 4 bases, and 17 bases separated the two germline ends. The CDR3 contains 16 residues. Germline V gene sequence: CDR1 SGHRS, CDR2 YFSETQ. CDR3 in DNA: TGCGCCAGCAGCCACCAACAGGGACCATTTAATGAAAAACTGTTTTTT. This encodes CASSHQQGPFNEKLFF.

The rearrangement uses TRBV6-4 and TRBJ1-5; tentatively, D is TRBD1 (6 bases). The CDR3 sequence is 15 residues long. V was pared by 5 bases and J by 2 bases, with 13 bases between. Looked up from germline, CDR1 is MRHNA and CDR2 is SNTAGT. CDR3 bases: TGTGCCAGCAGTACCTCGGACAGCCGCAATCAGCCCCAGCATTTT. Its translation: CASSTSDSRNQPQHF.

The CDR3 nucleotides are TGTGCCAGCAGCTTGGCTTCAGGGCAAGGCTACACCTTC. Translated: CASSLASGQGYTF. The V gene is TRBV5-4, the J gene TRBJ1-2; D is possibly TRBD1 (5 bases). Looked up from germline, CDR1 is SGHNT and CDR2 is YYREEE (reference sequence). Between the trimmed V and J ends, which lost 0 bases and 8 bases, there was a span of 11 bases. This CDR3 spans 13 amino acids.

This chain links TRBV29-1 with TRBJ2-5, with D perhaps matching TRBD1 (6 bases). The germline CDR1 and CDR2 sequences are SQVTM and ANQGSEA. The CDR3 has 13 residues. Trimming shortened V by 4 bases and J by 6 bases, and 15 bases separated the two germline ends. The CDR3 reads CSVGSQGRKTQYF. The CDR3 coding sequence is TGCAGCGTTGGGTCCCAGGGGCGAAAGACCCAGTACTTC.

The gene calls are TRBV29-1 and TRBJ2-7, with 8 nucleotides matching TRBD1. CDR3 length: 13 amino acids. The J segment lost 5 bases and the V segment lost 5 bases, leaving 8 bases of the junction unmatched. Germline lookup yields CDR1 SQVTM and CDR2 ANQGSEA. The CDR3 nucleotides are TGCAGCGTTTTTCGGACAGGGAAGCACGAGCAGTACTTC. Translation gives CSVFRTGKHEQYF.

This chain uses TRBV11-2 with TRBJ2-7, with TRBD2 matching 7 bases. With V trimmed by 0 bases and J by 3 bases, 5 bases remained unmatched. This CDR3 has 15 amino acids. Germline-derived CDR1 and CDR2 are SGHAT and FQNNGV. The CDR3 sequence is CASSLEAGEVYEQYF. The CDR3 nucleotides are TGTGCCAGCAGCTTAGAGGCGGGAGAGGTCTACGAGCAGTACTTC. Full variable domain (missing parts from reference TRBV11-2 and TRBJ2-7): EAGVAQSPRYKIIEKRQSVAFWCNPISGHATLYWYQQILGQGPKLLIQFQNNGVVDDSQLPKDRFSAERLKGVDSTLKIQPAKLEDSAVYLCASSLEAGEVYEQYFGPGTRLTVT.

This chain uses TRBV5-6 with TRBJ2-5; the match to TRBD1 covers 9 bases. The CDR3 has 14 residues. Germline loops: CDR1 SGHDT, CDR2 YYEEEE. V lost 4 bases and J lost 5; bases outside the gene matches: 6. The CDR3 loop reads CASSPGQGSETQYF. The DNA for the CDR3 is TGTGCCAGCAGCCCCGGACAGGGGTCCGAGACCCAGTACTTC.

Here the CDR3 reads CASRTSGGYEQYF. The DNA for the CDR3 is TGTGCCAGCAGGACTAGCGGGGGTTACGAGCAGTACTTC. The chain links TRBV7-9 to TRBJ2-7; 12 positions match TRBD2. Germline lookup yields CDR1 SEHNR and CDR2 FQNEAQ (reference sequence). V gave up 6 bases and J gave up 4 bases; unmatched junction bases: 1. CDR3 size: 13 residues.

This chain connects TRBV11-2 to TRBJ2-5, with D maybe TRBD2 (6 bases). CDR1 SGHAT and CDR2 FQNNGV come from the germline V gene. There are 16 residues in the CDR3. V gave up 5 bases and J gave up 4 bases, with 20 bases separating them. The CDR3 here is CASSPPAGGTLETQYF. CDR3 DNA: TGTGCCAGCAGCCCCCCGGCGGGCGGGACGTTAGAGACCCAGTACTTC.

The chain recombines TRBV5-1 with TRBJ2-7; 12 positions match TRBD2. Germline V lookup: CDR1 SGHRS, CDR2 YFSETQ. The V and J ends lost 0 bases and 7 bases, in that order; junction bases with no gene match: 11. The CDR3 has 17 amino acids. The CDR3 sequence is CASSLGLLAGGFGEQYF. CDR3 sequence (DNA): TGCGCCAGCAGCTTGGGGCTCCTAGCGGGAGGGTTTGGGGAGCAGTACTTC.

Here the CDR3 reads CASSQQGLARYNEQFF. CDR3 DNA sequence: TGCGCCAGCAGCCAACAGGGACTAGCACGGTACAATGAGCAGTTCTTC. The rearrangement joins TRBV4-1 to TRBJ2-1, with 9 nucleotides matching TRBD2. The V and J ends lost 2 bases and 4 bases, in that order; junction bases with no gene match: 6. CDR3 length: 16 amino acids. The germline gives CDR1 MGHRA, CDR2 YSYEKL.

CDR3 bases: TGTGCCAGCAGTGAAGGTGGGCTAGCGGCCTCCTACGAGCAGTACTTC. It yields the protein CASSEGGLAASYEQYF. J is TRBJ2-5 and V is TRBV6-1; TRBD2 agrees at 7 bases. The J call may be mistaken, given a closer DNA end match to TRBJ2-7. The CDR3 runs to 16 residues. The germline V gene has CDR1 MNHNS and CDR2 SASEGT.

The V call is TRBV28, the J call TRBJ1-2; D is ambiguous. There are 16 residues in the CDR3. Germline loops: CDR1 MDHEN, CDR2 SYDVKM. Trimming took off 3 bases at V and 2 bases at J, with 16 bases between the two ends. CDR3 amino acids: CASSLDVRYANYGYTF. The DNA for the CDR3 is TGTGCCAGCAGTTTGGATGTGAGGTATGCGAACTATGGCTACACCTTC.

Remarks on this clone: The identical CDR3 is also encoded by other nucleotide sequences in the sample. The chain carries TRBV7-9 and TRBJ1-1; D uncertain. CDR3 size: 15 residues. V lost 5 bases and J 7 bases, leaving 20 bases between the germline ends. CDR1 is SEHNR and CDR2 is FQNEAQ in the germline V gene (reference sequence). CDR3 in DNA: TGTGCCAGCAGCCTATATGGATCGCCTGGCGGTGAAGCTTTCTTT. Amino acid sequence: CASSLYGSPGGEAFF.

About this clone: The junction differs from germline at one of its ends, possibly a read error. The chain recombines TRBV7-7 with TRBJ2-1; 8 positions match TRBD2. This CDR3 comprises 15 residues. Germline assignment: CDR1 SSHAT and CDR2 FNYEAQ (reference sequence). CDR3 amino acids: CASSLGTRDYNEQFF. As DNA, the CDR3 is TGTGCTAGCAGCTTAGGGACTAGAGACTACAATGAGCAGTTCTTC.

The rearrangement joins TRBV18 to TRBJ1-1; 7 nucleotides line up with TRBD1. V shed 2 bases and J 4 bases; nucleotides not matched to a gene: 1. CDR1 is KGHSH, CDR2 LQKENI, per germline. There are 13 residues in the CDR3. CDR3 protein: CASSPNRGTEAFF. CDR3 sequence (DNA): TGTGCCAGCTCACCAAACAGGGGCACTGAAGCTTTCTTT.

The J gene is TRBJ1-1, the V gene TRBV5-1, with D tentatively TRBD1 (5 bases). Germline lookup yields CDR1 SGHRS and CDR2 YFSETQ. This CDR3 region has 16 residues. The V gene lost 4 bases and the J gene lost 5 bases, with 21 bases spanning the gap. The CDR3 nucleotides read TGCGCCAGCAGCCCGGGGGACGCATACGGGGGAACTGAAGCTTTCTTT. It translates to CASSPGDAYGGTEAFF.

V usage is TRBV5-4 and J usage is TRBJ2-5, with a possible D match to TRBD1 (5 bases). Germline V gives CDR1 SGHNT, CDR2 YYREEE (reference sequence). The V end lost 1 base, the J end lost 2 bases, and 6 bases lay between the germline ends. The CDR3 sequence is 13 residues long. The CDR3 coding sequence is TGTGCCAGCAGCTTGCGACAGCAAGAGACCCAGTACTTC. Its protein product is CASSLRQQETQYF. Looking up the rest from reference TRBV5-4 and TRBJ2-5 gives the full variable domain: ETGVTQSPTHLIKTRGQQVTLRCSSQSGHNTVSWYQQALGQGPQFIFQYYREEENGRGNFPPRFSGLQFPNYSSELNVNALELDDSALYLCASSLRQQETQYFGPGTRLLVL.